The 10 T cell receptor beta chains below all came from one sample that was sequenced in a study of T cell responses to AZD1222 COVID-19 vaccine. Using immunoSEQ multiplex PCR, the repertoire was profiled, and TCRdb retains in-frame clones only, with some absent. The sample includes over 150,000 clones, over 75% of them seen just once. The sample was peripheral blood, taken on day 0 of AZD1222 vaccination. All receptors derive from an adult in good health.

The chain couples TRBV1 to TRBJ2-1; the table gives TRBD2 as D, unverified against the DNA. TRBV1 is annotated as a pseudogene. This CDR3 has 18 amino acids. The CDR3 protein is CTSSQDCTSGAWDNEQFF. For the CDR3, the DNA is TGCACCAGCAGCCAAGATTGCACTAGCGGGGCCTGGGACAATGAGCAGTTCTTC.

This clone was observed a single time. This chain joins TRBV12-3 or TRBV12-4 and TRBJ1-6; D unclear. With 5 bases removed from V and 9 bases from J, the gap between germline ends came to 11 bases. There are 13 residues in the CDR3. For the CDR3, the DNA is TGTGCCAGCAGTCCCAACCGTGCTTCACCCCTCCACTTT. Translating gives CASSPNRASPLHF.

The chain employs TRBV6-6 and TRBJ1-1; D not resolved. Germline-derived CDR1 and CDR2 are MNHNY and SVGAGI (reference sequence). The CDR3 has 13 residues. The V gene lost 6 bases and the J gene lost 6 bases, with 14 bases spanning the gap. CDR3 loop: CASSGVLLAEAFF. The DNA for the CDR3 is TGTGCCAGCAGCGGGGTTCTCTTGGCTGAAGCTTTCTTT.

The rearrangement uses TRBV7-2 and TRBJ2-5; D remains unclear. Germline V gives CDR1 SGHTA, CDR2 FQGNSA. V shed 4 bases and J shed 3 bases, with 12 bases lying between them. This CDR3 spans 14 amino acids. CDR3 DNA: TGTGCCAGCAGCTCCCCTATAGCAAAAGAGACCCAGTACTTC. Its translation is CASSSPIAKETQYF.

V and J are TRBV10-2 and TRBJ1-6; no firm D call. V was pared by 0 bases and J by 6 bases, with 6 bases between. The CDR3 loop spans 14 amino acids. CDR1 and CDR2 from the germline V gene are WSHSY and SAAADI. CDR3 in DNA: TGCGCCAGCAGTGAGTCAGGAGGTAATTCACCCCTCCACTTT. Encoded protein: CASSESGGNSPLHF.

This sequence joins TRBV2 and TRBJ2-7; perhaps TRBD1 as D (6 bases). Germline CDR1 and CDR2: SNHLY and FYNNEI. Trimming pared 5 bases from V and 2 bases from J, leaving 13 bases between. The CDR3 totals 14 residues. CDR3 region: CASSKRQVAYEQYF. CDR3 DNA: TGTGCCAGCAGTAAAAGACAGGTCGCCTACGAGCAGTACTTC.

V gene TRBV4-3 combines with J gene TRBJ1-1, with D uncertain. V lost 1 base, J lost 3 bases, and 12 bases lay in between. Germline CDR1 and CDR2: LGHNA and YSLEER. CDR3 size: 15 residues. CDR3 bases: TGCGCCAGCAGCCAAGCGGGAAGGCCCTACACTGAAGCTTTCTTT. It is translated as CASSQAGRPYTEAFF.

The V and J genes are TRBV7-9 and TRBJ1-1; tentative D call: TRBD1 (6 bases). The CDR3 length is 16 residues. CDR1 SEHNR and CDR2 FQNEAQ come from the germline V gene (reference sequence). V was pared by 4 bases and J by 1 base, with 16 bases between. The CDR3 region has the DNA TGTGCCAGCAGCTCCCCCAGGGGTACGAGGAACACTGAAGCTTTCTTT. It encodes CASSSPRGTRNTEAFF.

The chain employs TRBV6-4 and TRBJ1-2, with D possibly being TRBD1 (5 bases). The CDR3 runs to 15 residues. V was shortened by 6 bases and J by 1 base, with 15 bases between the two germline ends. The germline V gene has CDR1 MRHNA and CDR2 SNTAGT. DNA for the CDR3: TGTGCCAGCAGCCCCCGTCCAGGGAATAACTATGGCTACACCTTC. Amino acid sequence: CASSPRPGNNYGYTF.

The rearrangement links TRBV29-1 to TRBJ2-7; 9 bases line up with TRBD1. This CDR3 comprises 13 residues. V lost 5 bases, J lost 3 bases, and 5 bases stayed unmatched. Per germline, CDR1 SQVTM and CDR2 ANQGSEA. The CDR3 nucleotides are TGCAGCGTTCGGGACAGGGCACACTACGAGCAGTACTTC. This sequence encodes CSVRDRAHYEQYF.